This TCR beta chain was documented in a study of cytomegalovirus exposure and HLA in healthy donors (dated by TCRdb to the late 2010s). For the study in its entirety: In an earlier analysis of approximately 500 of the donors, around 290 Gb of sequence data and 95 million to 130 million unique TCR beta sequences from 150 million to 200 million T cells were reported. The T cell repertoires of under 750 subjects were profiled by immunosequencing and related to cytomegalovirus serostatus. High-throughput TCR immunosequencing, statistical association of individual TCRs with disease status, and machine learning were combined to predict cytomegalovirus infection status. Of the roughly 420 genotyped donors, less than 85% were placed in the genetic ancestry cluster associated with self-reported Caucasian donors. The study was designed to test whether signatures of past pathogen exposure could be identified by cataloging public T cell receptors. Rather than drawing on any new phenotypic data, the later analysis identified candidate immune exposures from TCR beta sequences and the way those sequences occurred across donors. An early release covering 550 to 650 HLA-typed donors comprised about 310 gigabases of sequencing data and 85 million to 100 million unique TCR sequences. Because of strong linkage in the cohort, a handful of DR-DQ haplotypes were treated as single units for association and clustering. Among some 410 genotyped donors of the cohort, an average of around 240,000 unique TCR beta nucleotide sequences were sequenced per donor, 15% to 20% of them non-productive. A later analysis re-examined previously published TCR beta repertoires from roughly 720 donors and added high-resolution HLA genotyping to investigate patterns of TCR occurrence. Besides the first cohort of approximately 710 subjects, a separate validation cohort made up of 90 to 150 different subjects was used. An earlier analysis of approximately 630 of the donors applied high-throughput TCR beta sequencing to assess whether each TCR beta V gene segment acted as functional or pseudogenic. The number of donors typed differed by locus, with roughly 629-640 for A, B, C, DRB1 and DQB1, roughly 550 for DQA1, 606 for DPA1, and around 430 for DPB1. A later genetic analysis took genome-wide SNP genotypes for about three fifths of the roughly 670 donors and used that subset as a discovery cohort. Donor age, sex, ethnicity and CMV serostatus were collected together with the repertoire data. Both class I and class II loci were covered by HLA typing, at four-digit resolution. All discovery cohort repertoires had been generated using a single sequencing platform.

The cohort comprised more than 550 healthy bone marrow donors. At the time of sampling, all cohort members were nominally healthy, though unrecorded immune exposures were likely present. The donor tested CMV seronegative and was one of the 352 seronegative cohort members. A peripheral blood sample was collected from each donor, and TCR beta sequencing was performed on peripheral blood mononuclear cells. Genomic DNA was extracted from the blood cell samples with the Qiagen DNeasy Blood Extraction Kit. The library was made by the immunoSEQ multiplex PCR assay. For the multiplex PCR, a mixture combining 60 forward primers for TCR Vbeta segments and 13 reverse primers for TCR Jbeta segments was used. Amplification of the CDR3 region of rearranged TCR beta genes was performed with a multiplex PCR assay on genomic DNA. Amplified TCR beta libraries were sequenced as 87-base-pair reads on the Illumina HiSeq System. Under the source paper's analysis protocol: In a later analysis, some 80 million unique TCR beta chains were counted across the roughly 610 repertoires, and roughly 11 million of these chains were shared by at least two donors. To remove PCR and sequencing errors, raw reads were error-corrected and collapsed into unique sequences using a nearest-neighbor algorithm that merged closely related sequences. To assign V, D and J gene segments, CDR3 sequences were aligned to IMGT reference sequences. For a sequence to be retained, at least a six-nucleotide match to both a V gene segment and a J gene segment was required. A rearrangement was called productive if the CDR3 had no stop codons and remained in frame with V and J, and every other rearrangement was called non-productive. Following IMGT convention, CDR3 was defined as the stretch from the second conserved V-encoded cysteine to the conserved J-encoded phenylalanine. The earlier analysis of 500 to 750 of the donors excluded any sequence lacking an unambiguous match to a single V gene segment. An earlier analysis of 500 to 700 of the donors classified V segments as functional when productive rearrangements were above 56.7% and as segregating when the standard deviation between donors was above 5%. To diagnose cytomegalovirus status from the catalog of TCR beta chain sequences, a statistical classification framework was built. In a later analysis, V and J genes were assigned by comparing TCR nucleotide sequences against IMGT/GENE-DB human TR gene sequences. Using the TCRdist pipeline, a later analysis assigned CDR3 sequences along with most-parsimonious VDJ recombination scenarios. In a later analysis, every TCR beta chain was defined by the combination of its CDR3 amino acid sequence and its V-gene family, and reads without a unique V-gene family were dropped. In a later analysis, 500 to 650 highly shared, low-generation-probability nucleotide sequences were removed to address suspected cross-contamination and a sequencing artifact. For each public chain, a later analysis derived a clonal expansion index from normalized ranks of inferred template counts within each repertoire. A later analysis computed generation probabilities with a VDJ recombination model fitted to out-of-frame rearrangements, and checked the results against IGoR. In a later analysis, TCR-TCR, TCR-HLA and TCR-CMV co-occurrence was scored with hypergeometric tests, and a repertoire-size bias correction was applied to TCR pairs. A later analysis estimated false discovery rates by permuting HLA or CMV assignments 20 times. In a later analysis, co-occurring TCRs were grouped with DBSCAN, and TCRdist sequence similarity was added when clustering was performed within HLA-allele-positive subsets. Repertoires with fewer than 30,000 or more than 120,000 public chains, plus five repertoires with anomalous nucleotide sharing, were excluded from co-occurrence clustering. TCRdb retrieved this table from immuneACCESS and kept in-frame rearrangements only. Not all clones are present; in checked studies, unresolved V genes account for under half, and no reason is known for the remainder. Clonal size and the V and J genes are those of that table, whereas D and trimming came from the DNA. The sample profile shows about 180,000 clones; about 81% of them were found once. Of the sample, more than 1.5% falls within the top ten clones.

Comment on this clone: What antigen it recognizes has not been identified. No much larger clonotype is one base removed from it; base qualities were not supplied.

Here is what the overall study found, with its caveats: The classifier was reported to diagnose cytomegalovirus status with high specificity and sensitivity in both the original cohort and the validation cohort. In an earlier analysis of 587 of the donors, most TCR beta V segments were observed in productive rearrangements about 87% or about 30% of the time, broadly matching IMGT annotations. Linkage disequilibrium might explain the correlated functional status among segregating V segments, but an unknown experimental factor could not be excluded. Immune exposure information for the cohort was limited to CMV serostatus. A later genetic analysis reported fewer N-insertions in productive TCRs among donors in an Asian-associated ancestry cluster than the approximately 670-donor mean. In a later analysis, the rate of TCR association differed among HLA loci, with DRB1 alleles having the most associated TCRs and HLA-C alleles having the fewest. A later analysis found that HLA-associated TCR beta chains were more clonally expanded and had lower generation probabilities than equally common non-associated chains. Three of the identified cytomegalovirus-associated TCR beta chains were confirmed in vitro to be specific for cytomegalovirus antigens. According to a later analysis, most CMV-associated TCR beta chains appeared to be HLA-restricted, and the HLA associations seemed to be driven largely by CMV exposure. Specific HLA alleles were associated with some 15,000 TCR beta sequences at a false discovery rate of 0.05 in a later analysis. Because HLA typing was unavailable for some donors at each locus, only the typed subset was used in association tests. This cohort had only TCR beta chains sequenced, and the lack of alpha or paired-chain data limited which features could be detected. In a later genetic analysis, a missense DCLRE1C variant was associated with V-gene and J-gene trimming of TCR beta chains, and the association was replicated in an independent cohort. According to the authors, the approach could potentially be generalized to other disease states and immunological phenotypes. A total of about 150 TCR beta chains were listed by the study as associated with cytomegalovirus. The earlier analysis of a few hundred of the donors excluded over 15 rarely observed V segments, including chromosome 9 orphons, because counts were too low. When HLA alleles, especially DR and DQ, strongly co-occurred, attributing TCR associations to individual alleles was difficult. Most TCR sequences were observed very rarely across donors, whereas some public TCRs were present in many individuals. The presence/absence analyses assumed that sequencing depth was roughly uniform across donors, and that assumption may not be true. Because the 87-base-pair reads could not distinguish some IMGT-functional V segments, including TRBV6-2 and TRBV6-3, those segments were excluded. A further reported finding was that TCR beta sequences accurately predicted the HLA-A and HLA-B alleles for most subjects in the first cohort. In a later analysis, several top co-occurrence clusters were reported to appear linked to parvovirus B19, influenza, CMV and Epstein-Barr virus. A group of highly shared sequence variants was considered likely to be a technical artifact of the sequencing pipeline.

V lost 1 base and J lost 1 base; the stretch between them is 11 bases long. Counted from cysteine to phenylalanine, this CDR3 has 15 amino acids. Only the CDR3 region is kept as DNA, spanning 45 bases read in frame from base 1. The CDR1 and CDR2 encoded by the germline V gene are KGHSH and LQKENI. The material sequenced was PBMCs. The TCR originated in a man aged 35 to 55 in good health and CMV-seronegative. Recombination linked TRBV18 to TRBJ2-7; the D gene is unclear. The nucleotides are TGTGCCAGCTCACCACAGCGCAGCGCTTCCTACGAGCAGTACTTC. This yields the protein CASSPQRSASYEQYF.